The clone carrying this TCR beta chain showed up just once. The protocol was immunoSEQ multiplex PCR, while the TCRdb copy is restricted to in-frame clones and leaves out a portion. The sample carries 60,000 to 80,000 clones, around 90% recorded once. The data were obtained in a study of technical replicates of blood from a handful of donors. This TCR came from a human donor in good health. Some clones in this sample may be carry-over from other donors' samples. Sequencing was performed on PBMCs.

DNA for the CDR3: TGTGCCTGGAACCGGGATTCTGGAAACACCATATATTTT. Its translation: CAWNRDSGNTIYF. V is TRBV30 and J is TRBJ1-3; D is undetermined. The CDR3 length is 13 residues. Looked up from germline, CDR1 is GTSNPN and CDR2 is SVGIG (reference sequence). V lost 4 bases and J lost 1, with 8 bases in between.